This T cell receptor (beta chain) derives from a study of blood T cell repertoires in COVID-19. Only in-frame clones appear in the TCRdb table, and some are missing; sequencing was by immunoSEQ multiplex PCR. The sample consists of about 270,000 clones, approximately 82% of them appearing once. This TCR was sampled from a man older than 75 with acute or convalescent COVID-19. The sample comprised peripheral blood.

The CDR3 spells CASSLSSGNTGELFF. CDR3 sequence (DNA): TGTGCCAGCAGCTTATCATCAGGGAACACCGGGGAGCTGTTTTTT. The chain links TRBV11-2 to TRBJ2-2, with D uncertain. CDR3 length equals 15 residues. Trimming stripped 2 bases from V and 1 base from J, with 8 bases between. The germline V gene encodes CDR1 SGHAT and CDR2 FQNNGV.